The table lists the clone carrying this T cell receptor (beta chain) with many counts. Antigen: not known. V gave up 6 bases and J gave up 1 base, with 10 bases separating them. This CDR3 comprises 12 residues. The germline V gene encodes CDR1 DFQATT and CDR2 SNEGSKA (reference sequence). This specimen comes from a study of spatial heterogeneity in lung cancer. Study at large: Alpha-chain sequences were consistently detected less often than beta-chain sequences.

Study findings and constraints: Blood contained ubiquitous expanded tumor TCRs more at resection than at follow-up.

As for time point: blood at routine non-recurrence follow-up after resection. Unsorted samples of tumor, nontumor lung or frozen PBMC had their whole RNA sequenced. A unique molecular identifier was carried by every single TCR cDNA molecule. TCRdb re-derived calls from the 5' RACE reads in MiXCR, one entry per CDR3 protein. The table has fewer than 20,000 distinct CDR3 sequences, 7% to 10% seen once. This receptor was taken from a male donor with early-stage non-small cell lung cancer. This rearrangement joins TRBV20-1 to TRBJ2-7, with D perhaps TRBD2 (5 bases). The input for sequencing was PBMCs, taken at follow-up. This chain's CDR3 is CSAERRSYEQYF. As DNA, the CDR3 is TGCAGTGCGGAGAGGAGGTCCTACGAGCAGTACTTC.